Sequencing of this T cell receptor beta chain was carried out in a study of T cell repertoires in cytomegalovirus infection. The wider study: Public TCR beta signatures indicated both CMV infection and matching HLA type.

A single record per CDR3 protein comes from TCRdb applying MiXCR to the reads. The sample holds approximately 220,000 distinct CDR3 sequences, around two fifths seen once. A note on this clonotype: Its antigen remains unidentified.

V was cut by 3 bases and J by 1 base, with 12 bases left in between. The CDR3 covers 16 residues. Germline values: CDR1 MNHEY, CDR2 SMNVEV (reference sequence). The sample in question was CD8+ T cells from cultured PBMCs, obtained from culture after CMV antigen stimulation. The J gene is TRBJ2-2, the V gene TRBV27, with D perhaps TRBD1 or TRBD2 (6 bases each). This sequence was found in a human donor in good health (CMV status not recorded). Some clones in this sample may be carry-over from other donors' samples. The DNA of the CDR3 is TGTGCCAGCAGTTTTTACGGGGGCCTGAACACCGGGGAGCTGTTTTTT. Translating it yields CASSFYGGLNTGELFF.